This T cell receptor (beta chain) was observed in a study of beta chain features in type 1 diabetes (dated by TCRdb to the late 2010s). About the study as a whole: Mean age, gender distribution, total cell number and subset yield did not differ between patients and healthy donors. Whereas all 30 or so donors provided naive and central memory subsets, regulatory and stem cell-like memory subsets were isolated from just 8 patients and about 8 healthy donors. A total of around 100 million sorted cells were examined across all samples, and RNA yield correlated strongly with the number of cells per subset. The study compared the TCRB repertoires of sorted circulating CD4+ T cell subsets in recently diagnosed type 1 diabetes patients with those in matched healthy donors.

V is cut by 6 bases and J by 3 bases, and the space between the germline ends is 17 bases. CDR1 and CDR2 are read off the germline V gene (reference sequence) as GTSNPN and SVGIG. The CDR3 has 14 amino acids, counting the end cysteine and phenylalanine. Only CDR3 DNA is held: 42 bases, read in frame from base 1. On this clone: Its antigen is still unknown. One base away there is no much larger clone; base qualities are not given.

From each donor, a single peripheral blood sample of about 100 mL on average was drawn into heparinised tubes. A BD FACSAria II and a panel including CD45RO, CCR7, CD25, CD127, CD95 and CD27 were used to sort naive, central memory, regulatory and stem cell-like memory CD4+ T cells. Every sorted population had a purity above 95%. PBMCs were isolated immediately by Lymphoprep density gradient centrifugation and stained directly without culture. Samples were stained and sorted in pairs, with one healthy donor and one patient per experiment, so that batch effects were minimized. What the research found in general, with its limitations: The naive, central memory and regulatory TCRB repertoires appeared to resemble one another more closely among patients than among healthy donors. PCR might favor shorter templates, but patient and control samples were amplified and corrected together, so any skew would affect both groups equally. Because cDNA was sequenced instead of genomic DNA, activated cells with high expression could be over-represented, although the groups did not differ in activation or CD3 levels. Type 1 diabetes patients showed a moderate but significant shortening of TCRB CDR3 length in all four CD4+ subsets. Because small numbers of individuals were included in the HLA sub-analyses, any influence of HLA type on TCRB rearrangement was left unresolved. Patients with type 1 diabetes made fewer insertions and deleted more nucleotides at VDJ recombination sites, implying thymic rearrangement abnormalities.

The High Capacity cDNA Reverse Transcription Kit was used to reverse transcribe all of the isolated RNA, meaning that expressed TCRB transcripts were what got sequenced. Deep immunoSEQ sequencing was performed on naive, central memory and regulatory T cell samples, with an average of roughly 3.3 million total reads per sample. Sorted cells were lysed in RLT buffer and RNA was extracted with DNase-treated RNeasy Micro or Mini kits, depending on cell number. Each cell subset was processed on its own to prevent cross-contamination, while patient and healthy donor samples were processed together. Using the immunoSEQ multiplex PCR, TCRB sequences were amplified from cDNA into 87-bp fragments spanning the CDR3 region. The amplicons were sequenced using the Illumina HiSeq platform. Turning to the authors' computational methods: Synthetic template baselines were used to correct PCR bias computationally, reads within Hamming distance 2 were collapsed together, and singletons that could not be merged were discarded. Reads were aligned to IMGT to assign V, D and J genes, CDR3 length, and insertions or deletions at six rearrangement sites. Within each subset, clonotype counts were normalized to sorted cell number, after which true diversity and Gini coefficients were computed with the tcR R package. Repertoire sharing was quantified using the overlap coefficient calculated on TCRB nucleotide sequences. Out-of-frame TCRB sequences from naive cells were analyzed to stand in for the pre-selection repertoire. Imported from immuneACCESS, the table was reduced by TCRdb to in-frame sequences with V and J called. These copies leave out some clones; in studies compared against another copy, an unresolved V gene accounts for under half, and the cause of the remainder is not known. V and J calls and clone size follow that table, whereas D and trimming were derived from the DNA. In all, the sample holds hundreds of thousands of clones, and 10% to 15% of those were seen once. Of the sample, around 0.022% is held by the ten largest clones.

The V gene is TRBV30 and the J gene is TRBJ1-1, with the D gene uncertain. This TCR was sampled from a young man with type 1 diabetes. What was sequenced was naive CD4+ T cells from blood. The cell subset or site label of this sample denotes: true naive CD4+ T cells. The CDR3 region has the sequence CACQSAGLDTEAFF. The DNA is as follows: TGTGCCTGTCAGTCCGCGGGATTGGACACTGAAGCTTTCTTT.